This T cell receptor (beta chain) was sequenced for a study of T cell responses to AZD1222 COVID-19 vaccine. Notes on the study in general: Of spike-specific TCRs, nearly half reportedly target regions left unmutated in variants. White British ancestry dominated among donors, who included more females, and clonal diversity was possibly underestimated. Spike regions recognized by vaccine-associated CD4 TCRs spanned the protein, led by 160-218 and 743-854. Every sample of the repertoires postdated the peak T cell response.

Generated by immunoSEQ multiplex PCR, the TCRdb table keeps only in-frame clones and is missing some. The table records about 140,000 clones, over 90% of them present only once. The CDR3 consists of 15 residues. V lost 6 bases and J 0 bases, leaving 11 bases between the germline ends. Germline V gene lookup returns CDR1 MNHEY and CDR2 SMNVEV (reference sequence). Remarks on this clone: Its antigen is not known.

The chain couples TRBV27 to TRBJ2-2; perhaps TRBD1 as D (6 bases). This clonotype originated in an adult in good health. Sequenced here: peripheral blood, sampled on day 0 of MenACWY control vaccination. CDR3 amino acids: CASRTTGTNTGELFF. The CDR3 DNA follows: TGTGCCAGCAGGACTACAGGGACGAACACCGGGGAGCTGTTTTTT.